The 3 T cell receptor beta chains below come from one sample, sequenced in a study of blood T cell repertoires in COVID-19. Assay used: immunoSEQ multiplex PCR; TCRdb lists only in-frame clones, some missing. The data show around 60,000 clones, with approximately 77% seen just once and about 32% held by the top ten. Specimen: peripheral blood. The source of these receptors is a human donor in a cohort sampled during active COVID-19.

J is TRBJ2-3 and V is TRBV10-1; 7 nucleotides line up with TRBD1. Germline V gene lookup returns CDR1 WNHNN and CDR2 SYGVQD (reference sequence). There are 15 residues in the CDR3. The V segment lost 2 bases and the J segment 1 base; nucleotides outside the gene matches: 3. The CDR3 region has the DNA TGCGCCAGCAGTGAGCTCGGGACAGGCACAGATACGCAGTATTTT. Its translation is CASSELGTGTDTQYF.

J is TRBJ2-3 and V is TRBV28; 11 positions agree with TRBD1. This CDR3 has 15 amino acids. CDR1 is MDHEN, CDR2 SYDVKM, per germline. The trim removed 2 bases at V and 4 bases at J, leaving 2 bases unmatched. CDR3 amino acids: CASSLRTGGPDTQYF. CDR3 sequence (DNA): TGTGCCAGCAGTTTACGGACAGGGGGCCCAGATACGCAGTATTTT.

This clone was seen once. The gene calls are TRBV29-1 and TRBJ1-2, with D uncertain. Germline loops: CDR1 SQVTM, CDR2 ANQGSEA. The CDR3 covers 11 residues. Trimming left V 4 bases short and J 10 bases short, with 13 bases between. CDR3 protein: CSVVVTAVYTF. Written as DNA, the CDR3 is TGCAGCGTTGTAGTGACGGCGGTCTACACCTTC.